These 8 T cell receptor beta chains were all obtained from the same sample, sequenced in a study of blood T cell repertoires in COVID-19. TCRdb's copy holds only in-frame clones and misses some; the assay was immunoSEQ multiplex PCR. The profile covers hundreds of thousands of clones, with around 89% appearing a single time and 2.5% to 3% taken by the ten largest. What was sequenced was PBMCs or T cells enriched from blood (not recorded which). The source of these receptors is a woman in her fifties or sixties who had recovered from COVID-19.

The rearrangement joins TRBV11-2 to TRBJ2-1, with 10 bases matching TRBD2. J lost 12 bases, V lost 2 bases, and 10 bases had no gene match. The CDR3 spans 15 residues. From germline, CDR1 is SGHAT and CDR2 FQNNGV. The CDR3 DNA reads TGTGCCAGCAGCTTAAGGCTAGCGGGAGTGGTGGGGCAGTTCTTC. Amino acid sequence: CASSLRLAGVVGQFF.

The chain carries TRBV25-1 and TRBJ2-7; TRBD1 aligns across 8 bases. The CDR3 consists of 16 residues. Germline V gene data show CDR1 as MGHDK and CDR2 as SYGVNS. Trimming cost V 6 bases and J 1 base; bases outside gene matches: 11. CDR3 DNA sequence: TGTGCCAGCAGCGCACCGGGGGACAGGAATTCCTACGAGCAGTACTTC. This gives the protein CASSAPGDRNSYEQYF.

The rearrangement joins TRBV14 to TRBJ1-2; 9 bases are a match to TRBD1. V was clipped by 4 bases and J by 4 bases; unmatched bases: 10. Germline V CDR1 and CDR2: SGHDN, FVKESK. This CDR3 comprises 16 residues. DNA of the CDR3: TGTGCCAGCAGCCTCCAGAGAACAGGGGGCGGCTATGGCTACACCTTC. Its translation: CASSLQRTGGGYGYTF.

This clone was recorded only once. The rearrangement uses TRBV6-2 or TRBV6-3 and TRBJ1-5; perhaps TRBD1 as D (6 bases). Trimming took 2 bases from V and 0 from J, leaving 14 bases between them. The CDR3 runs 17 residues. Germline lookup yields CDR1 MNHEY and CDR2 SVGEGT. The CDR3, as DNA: TGTGCCAGCAGTTACGGTTCAGGGGCCCCTAGCAATCAGCCCCAGCATTTT. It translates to CASSYGSGAPSNQPQHF.

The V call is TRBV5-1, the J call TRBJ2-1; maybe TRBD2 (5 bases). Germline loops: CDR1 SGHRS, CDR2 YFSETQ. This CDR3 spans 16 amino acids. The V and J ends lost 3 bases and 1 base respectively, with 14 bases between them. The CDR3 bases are TGCGCCAGCAGCTGGGGAGTTGCGTCGTCCTACAATGAGCAGTTCTTC. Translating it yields CASSWGVASSYNEQFF. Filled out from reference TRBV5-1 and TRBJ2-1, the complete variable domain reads KAGVTQTPRYLIKTRGQQVTLSCSPISGHRSVSWYQQTPGQGLQFLFEYFSETQRNKGNFPGRFSGRQFSNSRSEMNVSTLELGDSALYLCASSWGVASSYNEQFFGPGTRLTVL.

The CDR3 region is CASEAGLNIPNQPQHF. The DNA for the CDR3 is TGTGCCAGCGAAGCGGGACTTAATATACCCAATCAGCCCCAGCATTTT. This chain joins TRBV5-8 and TRBJ1-5, with D possibly matching TRBD1 (5 bases). CDR1 SGHTS and CDR2 YDEGEE come from the germline V gene. The ends were cut back, 7 bases at V and 3 bases at J, with 20 bases in the middle. This CDR3 spans 16 amino acids.

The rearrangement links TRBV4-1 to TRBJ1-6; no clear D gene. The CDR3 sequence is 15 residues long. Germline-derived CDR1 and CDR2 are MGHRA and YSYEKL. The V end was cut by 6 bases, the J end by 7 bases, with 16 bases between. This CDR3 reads CASRVSGITNSPLHF. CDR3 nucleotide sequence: TGCGCCAGCAGGGTCTCGGGGATTACGAATTCACCCCTCCACTTT.

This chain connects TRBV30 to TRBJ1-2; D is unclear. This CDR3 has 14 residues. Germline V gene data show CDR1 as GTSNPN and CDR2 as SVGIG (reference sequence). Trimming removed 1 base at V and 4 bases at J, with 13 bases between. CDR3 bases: TGTGCCTGGAGTGATACGAGGGTGGCCTATGGCTACACCTTC. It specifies CAWSDTRVAYGYTF.